The 16 T cell receptor beta chains reported below all come from one sample, sequenced in a study of glioma-infiltrating T cells. TCR alpha and beta CDR3 regions were amplified from RNA using iRepertoire nested multiplex PCR. MiXCR was run by TCRdb on the multiplex PCR reads, yielding one entry per CDR3 protein. Seen here are some 180,000 distinct CDR3 sequences, over 25% observed once, and the top ten hold roughly 21%. Sequenced sample: glioma tissue, nonneoplastic brain tissue, or PBMCs (not recorded which). These receptors all come from a human donor with low-grade glioma or glioblastoma, undergoing nonglioma brain surgery, or in good health (not recorded which).

This clonotype was recorded many times. The chain recombines TRBV7-8 with TRBJ2-7; D is uncertain. The CDR3 totals 11 residues. Germline assignment: CDR1 SGHVS and CDR2 FQNEAQ. The V and J ends lost 4 bases and 6 bases respectively, with 7 bases between them. The CDR3 spells CASSSLAEQYF. The CDR3 nucleotides read TGTGCCAGCAGCTCCCTCGCCGAGCAGTACTTC. The whole variable domain, filled in from reference TRBV7-8 and TRBJ2-7, reads GAGVSQSPRYKVAKRGQDVALRCDPISGHVSLFWYQQALGQGPEFLTYFQNEAQLDKSGLPSDRFFAERPEGSVSTLKIQRTQQEDSAVYLCASSSLAEQYFGPGTRLTVT.

A remark on this clonotype: The junction and the germline gene differ at one end; a read error may be behind it. The chain carries TRBV19 and TRBJ2-1, with D uncertain. Germline CDR1 and CDR2: LNHDA and SQIVND (reference sequence). The CDR3 totals 13 residues. CDR3 coding DNA: TGTGCCAGTAGTCCCTACGGATCAAATGAGCAGTTATTC. This sequence encodes CASSPYGSNEQLF.

This clonotype was picked up many times. This chain connects TRBV18 to TRBJ1-1; D not resolved. Germline V gene sequence: CDR1 KGHSH, CDR2 LQKENI. The CDR3 runs 13 residues. The V end lost 3 bases, the J end lost 9 bases, and 14 bases lay between the germline ends. CDR3 protein: CASSPVDVEKAFF. CDR3 nucleotides: TGTGCCAGCTCACCGGTGGACGTAGAAAAAGCTTTCTTT.

This clonotype was observed a handful of times. The rearrangement joins TRBV6-1 to TRBJ1-5; 10 bases are a match to TRBD1. Losses at the gene ends were 6 bases for V and 5 bases for J; bases not matched to a gene: 10. Germline values: CDR1 MNHNS, CDR2 SASEGT. The CDR3 contains 16 residues. CDR3 nucleotide sequence: TGTGCCAGCAGCCCTAGGGGGACAGGGGATCATCAGCCCCAGCATTTT. Translation gives CASSPRGTGDHQPQHF.

This clonotype occurred a few times. An end of the junction does not agree with germline; a read error may underlie this. The chain joins TRBV18 to TRBJ1-2; D might be TRBD1 (5 bases). Germline V gene lookup returns CDR1 KGHSH and CDR2 LQKENI. The CDR3 runs 13 residues. The CDR3 loop reads CASPPEEGYGYTF. Here the CDR3 DNA reads TGTGCCAGCCCACCAGAGGAGGGGTATGGCTACACCTTC.

The table lists this clonotype with many counts. A read error is possible here, since a much larger clone lies one base away. The gene calls are TRBV6-2 or TRBV6-3 and TRBJ2-3; weak D call: TRBD1 (5 bases). The CDR3 is 13 amino acids. Per the germline V gene, CDR1 is MNHEY and CDR2 is SVGEGT. In nucleotides, the CDR3 is TGTGCCAGCAAGAATGGAGACACAGGTACGCAGTATTTT. This sequence encodes CASKNGDTGTQYF.

This chain joins TRBV20-1 and TRBJ1-1; D perhaps matches TRBD1 (6 bases). This CDR3 has 16 residues. Germline assignment: CDR1 DFQATT and CDR2 SNEGSKA (reference sequence). V lost 4 bases, J lost 0 bases, and 18 bases lay in between. The CDR3 DNA sequence: TGCAGTGCTATGAGACAGGCCGGGACTGTGAACACTGAAGCTTTCTTT. Translation: CSAMRQAGTVNTEAFF.

On this clonotype itself: One junction end does not reproduce the germline sequence, and a read error may be involved. V and J are TRBV25-1 and TRBJ1-1; no firm D call. Looked up from germline, CDR1 is MGHDK and CDR2 is SYGVNS. This CDR3 region has 15 residues. As DNA, the CDR3 is TGTGCCGGCAGTGAATTGTGGAACATGAACTCTGAAGCTTTCTTT. Its protein product is CAGSELWNMNSEAFF.

Ten or more counts support this clonotype. The rearrangement uses TRBV7-2 and TRBJ2-7, with TRBD2 matching 9 bases. V gave up 3 bases and J gave up 5 bases; unmatched junction bases: 2. The V gene's germline CDR1 is SGHTA and CDR2 FQGNSA. This CDR3 is 13 amino acids long. The CDR3 DNA sequence: TGTGCCAGCAGCTTGAGACTAGCGGACGAGCAGTACTTC. It codes for CASSLRLADEQYF.

This clonotype was recorded at least ten times. The chain links TRBV6-1 to TRBJ2-7; 9 bases line up with TRBD1. The ends lost 6 bases at V and 2 bases at J; junction bases unmatched: 5. The CDR3 consists of 14 residues. Per germline, CDR1 MNHNS and CDR2 SASEGT. CDR3 nucleotides: TGTGCCAGCAGCCCCGGGACAGGGCCCTACGAGCAGTACTTC. Translation gives CASSPGTGPYEQYF.

The rearrangement links TRBV7-3 to TRBJ2-3; possible D gene TRBD2, 6 bases. V lost 4 bases, J lost 10 bases, and 18 bases lay in between. Germline loops: CDR1 SGHTA, CDR2 FQGTGA. The CDR3 has 14 residues. The CDR3 bases are TGTGCCAGCAGCTCCCGCGGGGCTAAGGATGCGCAGTATTTT. This sequence encodes CASSSRGAKDAQYF. The full variable domain, its missing parts supplied by reference TRBV7-3 and TRBJ2-3, is GAGVSQTPSNKVTEKGKYVELRCDPISGHTALYWYRQSLGQGPEFLIYFQGTGAADDSGLPNDRFFAVRPEGSVSTLKIQRTERGDSAVYLCASSSRGAKDAQYFGPGTRLTVL.

This clonotype was recorded at least ten times. CDR3 coding DNA: TGTGCCAGCAGCGCGGCTAGCGGGAGGGGCACAGATACGCAGTATTTT. The encoded protein is CASSAASGRGTDTQYF. The chain recombines TRBV6-4 with TRBJ2-3; the match to TRBD2 covers 12 bases. Germline-derived CDR1 and CDR2 are MRHNA and SNTAGT. The CDR3 extends over 16 amino acids. Trimming cost V 6 bases and J 1 base; bases outside gene matches: 5.

This clonotype was detected ten times or more. V usage is TRBV5-1 and J usage is TRBJ2-3; tentative D call: TRBD2 (6 bases). This CDR3 is built from 15 residues. Trimming pared 4 bases from V and 1 base from J, leaving 13 bases between. Per germline, CDR1 SGHRS and CDR2 YFSETQ. The CDR3, as DNA: TGCGCCAGCAGCCCGATTCCTAGCGGCACAGATACGCAGTATTTT. It encodes CASSPIPSGTDTQYF.

This clonotype has just a few counts. This chain links TRBV7-9 with TRBJ2-1; 8 positions match TRBD2. After removal of 5 bases from V and 0 bases from J, the junction contained 9 bases not matched to a gene. This CDR3 spans 17 amino acids. Germline V gene data show CDR1 as SEHNR and CDR2 as FQNEAQ (reference sequence). CDR3 loop: CASSRSLLADSYNEQFF. CDR3 bases: TGTGCCAGCAGCAGAAGTTTACTAGCGGACTCCTACAATGAGCAGTTCTTC. The full variable domain, with the rest looked up from reference TRBV7-9 and TRBJ2-1, is DTGVSQNPRHKITKRGQNVTFRCDPISEHNRLYWYRQTLGQGPEFLTYFQNEAQLEKSRLLSDRFSAERPKGSFSTLEIQRTEQGDSAMYLCASSRSLLADSYNEQFFGPGTRLTVL.

In its sample, this clonotype was seen many times. V usage is TRBV6-1 and J usage is TRBJ2-1, with no clear D. Germline V gene lookup returns CDR1 MNHNS and CDR2 SASEGT. CDR3 length: 14 amino acids. Trimming took off 7 bases at V and 4 bases at J, with 14 bases between the two ends. This CDR3 reads CASTEGPAYNEQFF. DNA of the CDR3: TGTGCCAGCACCGAAGGGCCAGCGTACAATGAGCAGTTCTTC.

Comments on this clonotype: A junction boundary mismatches the germline segment, possibly from a read error. The chain is built from TRBV12-3 or TRBV12-4 and TRBJ1-2; D gene unclear. The CDR3 contains 15 residues. CDR3 region: CASSPTGSGNYGYSF. As DNA, the CDR3 is TGTGCCAGCAGTCCAACGGGGTCAGGCAACTATGGATACTCCTTC.